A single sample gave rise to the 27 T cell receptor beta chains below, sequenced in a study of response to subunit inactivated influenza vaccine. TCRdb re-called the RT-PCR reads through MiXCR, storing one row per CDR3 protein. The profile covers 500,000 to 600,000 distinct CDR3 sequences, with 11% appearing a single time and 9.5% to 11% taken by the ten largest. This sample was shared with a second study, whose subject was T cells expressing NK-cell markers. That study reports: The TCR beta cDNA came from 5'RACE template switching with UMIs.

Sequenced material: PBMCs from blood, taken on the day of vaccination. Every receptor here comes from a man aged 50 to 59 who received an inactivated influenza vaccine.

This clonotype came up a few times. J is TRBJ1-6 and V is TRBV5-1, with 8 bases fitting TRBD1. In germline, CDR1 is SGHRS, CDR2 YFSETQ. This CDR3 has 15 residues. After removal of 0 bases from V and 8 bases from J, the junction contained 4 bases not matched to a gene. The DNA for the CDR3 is TGCGCCAGCAGCTTGGGAACAGGGGGGGATTCACCCCTCCACTTT. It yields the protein CASSLGTGGDSPLHF.

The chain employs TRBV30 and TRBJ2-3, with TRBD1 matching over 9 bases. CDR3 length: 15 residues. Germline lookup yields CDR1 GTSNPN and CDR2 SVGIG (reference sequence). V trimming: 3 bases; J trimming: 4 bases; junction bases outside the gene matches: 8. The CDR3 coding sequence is TGTGCCTGGAGCCCGGGACAGGGCGGCGCAGATACGCAGTATTTT. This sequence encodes CAWSPGQGGADTQYF.

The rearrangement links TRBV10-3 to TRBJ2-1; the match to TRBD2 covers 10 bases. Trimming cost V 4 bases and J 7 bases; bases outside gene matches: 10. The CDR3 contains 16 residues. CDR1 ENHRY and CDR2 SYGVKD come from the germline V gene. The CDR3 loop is CAISAPGTSVRNEQFF. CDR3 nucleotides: TGTGCCATCAGTGCCCCCGGGACTAGCGTTAGGAATGAGCAGTTCTTC.

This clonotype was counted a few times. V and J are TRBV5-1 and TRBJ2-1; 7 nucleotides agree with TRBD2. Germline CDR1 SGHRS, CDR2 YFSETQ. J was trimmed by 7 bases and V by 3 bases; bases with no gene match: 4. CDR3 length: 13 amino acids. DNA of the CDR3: TGCGCCAGCAGCTCGACTAGCTCAAATGAGCAGTTCTTC. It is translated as CASSSTSSNEQFF. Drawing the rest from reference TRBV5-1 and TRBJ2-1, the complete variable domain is KAGVTQTPRYLIKTRGQQVTLSCSPISGHRSVSWYQQTPGQGLQFLFEYFSETQRNKGNFPGRFSGRQFSNSRSEMNVSTLELGDSALYLCASSSTSSNEQFFGPGTRLTVL.

As DNA, the CDR3 is TGTGCCAGCTCACCCCGAGGCGGTAGCGGGGAGGGGCTCTACAATGAGCAGTTCTTC. This sequence encodes CASSPRGGSGEGLYNEQFF. The chain joins TRBV18 to TRBJ2-1; 8 nucleotides match TRBD2. The V gene end was trimmed by 3 bases and the J gene end by 3 bases; junction bases not matched to a gene: 16. Germline values: CDR1 KGHSH, CDR2 LQKENI. The CDR3 has 19 residues.

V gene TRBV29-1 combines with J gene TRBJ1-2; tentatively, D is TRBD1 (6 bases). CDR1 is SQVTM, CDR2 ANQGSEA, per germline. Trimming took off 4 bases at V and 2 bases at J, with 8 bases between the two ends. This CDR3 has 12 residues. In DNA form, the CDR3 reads TGCAGCGTTGGTAGGGGGAACTATGGCTACACCTTC. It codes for CSVGRGNYGYTF.

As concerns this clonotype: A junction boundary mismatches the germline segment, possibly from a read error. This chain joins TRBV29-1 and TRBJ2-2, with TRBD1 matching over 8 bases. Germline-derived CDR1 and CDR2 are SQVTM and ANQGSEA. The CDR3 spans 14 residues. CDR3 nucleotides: TGCAGCGTGGAAGGACAGGGCGAAACCGGGGAGCTGTTTTTT. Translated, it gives CSVEGQGETGELFF.

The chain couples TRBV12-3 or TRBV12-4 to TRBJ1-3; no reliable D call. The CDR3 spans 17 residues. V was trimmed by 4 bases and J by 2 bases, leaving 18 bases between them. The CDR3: CASSSSRTPGTGNTIYF. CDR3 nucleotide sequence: TGTGCCAGCAGTTCCAGTAGGACCCCGGGTACTGGAAACACCATATATTTT.

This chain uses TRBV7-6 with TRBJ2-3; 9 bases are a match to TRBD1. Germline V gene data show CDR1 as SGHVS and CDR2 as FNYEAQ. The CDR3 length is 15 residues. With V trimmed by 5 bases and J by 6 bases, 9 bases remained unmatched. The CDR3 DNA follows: TGTGCCAGCAGCGCCCGGGACAGGGTATTTGATACGCAGTATTTT. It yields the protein CASSARDRVFDTQYF.

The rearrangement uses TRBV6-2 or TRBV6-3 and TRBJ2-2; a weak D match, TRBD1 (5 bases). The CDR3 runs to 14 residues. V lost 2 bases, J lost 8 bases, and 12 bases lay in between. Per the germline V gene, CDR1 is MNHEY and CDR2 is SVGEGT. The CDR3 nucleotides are TGTGCCAGCAGTTACCGGCAGGGATTAGGGGAGCTGTTTTTT. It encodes CASSYRQGLGELFF.

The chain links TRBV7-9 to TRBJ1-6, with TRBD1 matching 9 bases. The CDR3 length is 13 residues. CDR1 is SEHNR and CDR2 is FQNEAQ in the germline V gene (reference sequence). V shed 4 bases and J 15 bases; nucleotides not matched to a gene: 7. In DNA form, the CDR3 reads TGTGCCAGCAGCTCCCTGGGACAGGGTGACCTCCACTTT. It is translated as CASSSLGQGDLHF.

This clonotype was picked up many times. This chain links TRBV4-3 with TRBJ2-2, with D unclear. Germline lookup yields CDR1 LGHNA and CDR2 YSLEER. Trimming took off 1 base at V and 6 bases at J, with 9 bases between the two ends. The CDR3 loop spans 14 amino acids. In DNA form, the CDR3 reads TGCGCCAGCAGCCAAGTGTTGGATGCCGGGGAGCTGTTTTTT. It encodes CASSQVLDAGELFF.

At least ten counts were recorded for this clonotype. The CDR3 nucleotides are TGTGCCTGGAGTGTAGATAGCAATCAGCCCCAGCATTTT. It codes for CAWSVDSNQPQHF. This rearrangement joins TRBV30 to TRBJ1-5; unclear D gene. Germline CDR1 GTSNPN, CDR2 SVGIG (reference sequence). The V end lost 0 bases, the J end lost 0 bases, and 3 bases lay between the germline ends. The CDR3 covers 13 residues.

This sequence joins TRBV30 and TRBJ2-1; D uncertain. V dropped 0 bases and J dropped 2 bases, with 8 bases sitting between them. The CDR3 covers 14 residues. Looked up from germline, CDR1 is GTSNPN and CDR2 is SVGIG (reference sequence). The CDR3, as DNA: TGTGCCTGGAGTGTAGGTGGGGCCTACAATGAGCAGTTCTTC. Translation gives CAWSVGGAYNEQFF.

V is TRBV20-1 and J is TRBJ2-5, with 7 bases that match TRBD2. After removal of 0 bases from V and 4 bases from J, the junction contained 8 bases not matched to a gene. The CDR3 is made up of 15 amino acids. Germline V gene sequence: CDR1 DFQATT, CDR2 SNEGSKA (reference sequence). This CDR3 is CSARDSSGGVETQYF. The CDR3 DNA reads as TGCAGTGCTAGAGATTCATCGGGGGGAGTAGAGACCCAGTACTTC.

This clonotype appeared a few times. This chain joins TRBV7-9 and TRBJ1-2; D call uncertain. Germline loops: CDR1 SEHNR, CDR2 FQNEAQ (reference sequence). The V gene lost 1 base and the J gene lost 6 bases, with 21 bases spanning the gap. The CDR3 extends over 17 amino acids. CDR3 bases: TGTGCCAGCAGCTTAGGACGCTGGGGTTCGATATCGGATGGCTACACCTTC. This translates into CASSLGRWGSISDGYTF.

The CDR3 is CASSPTDDRSEAFF. CDR3 bases: TGCGCCAGCAGCCCGACGGATGACAGGTCTGAAGCTTTCTTT. This chain joins TRBV5-1 and TRBJ1-1; D may be TRBD1 (6 bases). Trimming left V 4 bases short and J 6 bases short, with 16 bases between. This CDR3 comprises 14 residues. The germline V gene has CDR1 SGHRS and CDR2 YFSETQ.

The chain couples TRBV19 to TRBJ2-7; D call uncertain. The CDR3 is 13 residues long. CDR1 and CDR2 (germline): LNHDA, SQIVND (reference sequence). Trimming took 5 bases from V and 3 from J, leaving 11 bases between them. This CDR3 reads CASSSVSNYEQYF. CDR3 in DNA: TGTGCCAGTAGTTCAGTCAGTAACTACGAGCAGTACTTC.

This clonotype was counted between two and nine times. The CDR3 coding sequence is TGTGCCAGCAGCCAAGACCTCGGGGCTTTGACCTACGAGCAGTACTTC. Translating gives CASSQDLGALTYEQYF. The rearrangement links TRBV3-1 to TRBJ2-7, with D perhaps matching TRBD1 or TRBD2 (5 bases each). The V gene lost 0 bases and the J gene lost 2 bases, with 14 bases spanning the gap. Germline assignment: CDR1 LGHDT and CDR2 YNNKEL (reference sequence). CDR3 length: 16 amino acids.

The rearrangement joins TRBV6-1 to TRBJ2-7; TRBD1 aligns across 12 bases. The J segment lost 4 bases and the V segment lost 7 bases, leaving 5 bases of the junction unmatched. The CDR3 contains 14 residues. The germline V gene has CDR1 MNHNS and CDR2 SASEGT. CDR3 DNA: TGTGCCAGCACCCGGGGACAGGGGGCTTACGAGCAGTACTTC. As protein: CASTRGQGAYEQYF.

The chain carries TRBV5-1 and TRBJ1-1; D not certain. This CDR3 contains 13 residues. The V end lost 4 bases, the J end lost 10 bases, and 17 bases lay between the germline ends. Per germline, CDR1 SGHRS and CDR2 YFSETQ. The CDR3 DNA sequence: TGCGCCAGCAGCCTAACGGCAGTAGGTACAGCTTTCTTT. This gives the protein CASSLTAVGTAFF.

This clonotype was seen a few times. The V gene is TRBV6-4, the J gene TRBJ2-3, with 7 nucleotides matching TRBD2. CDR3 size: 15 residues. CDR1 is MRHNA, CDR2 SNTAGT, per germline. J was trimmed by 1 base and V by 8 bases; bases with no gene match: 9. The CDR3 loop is CASGEGAYGTDTQYF. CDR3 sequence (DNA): TGTGCCAGCGGGGAGGGTGCGTACGGCACAGATACGCAGTATTTT.

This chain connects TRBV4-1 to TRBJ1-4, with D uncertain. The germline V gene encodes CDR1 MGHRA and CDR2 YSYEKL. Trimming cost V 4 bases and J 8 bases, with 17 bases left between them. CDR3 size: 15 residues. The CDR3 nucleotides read TGCGCCAGCAGCCTTCGTGAGGGCCTTGGGGAAAAACTGTTTTTT. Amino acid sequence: CASSLREGLGEKLFF.

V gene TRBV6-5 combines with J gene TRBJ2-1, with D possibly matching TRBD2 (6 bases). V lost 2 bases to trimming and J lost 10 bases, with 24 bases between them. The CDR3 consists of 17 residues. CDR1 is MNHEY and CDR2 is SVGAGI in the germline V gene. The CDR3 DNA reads TGTGCCAGCAGTTACGAGCCGGGGGTCCCCTCTCAGGCAGAGCAGTTCTTC. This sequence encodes CASSYEPGVPSQAEQFF.

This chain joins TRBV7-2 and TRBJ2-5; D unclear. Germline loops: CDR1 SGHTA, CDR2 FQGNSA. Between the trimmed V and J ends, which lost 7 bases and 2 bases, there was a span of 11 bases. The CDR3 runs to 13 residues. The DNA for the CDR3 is TGTGCCAGCAACAGTCTCCGGCAAGAGACCCAGTACTTC. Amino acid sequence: CASNSLRQETQYF.

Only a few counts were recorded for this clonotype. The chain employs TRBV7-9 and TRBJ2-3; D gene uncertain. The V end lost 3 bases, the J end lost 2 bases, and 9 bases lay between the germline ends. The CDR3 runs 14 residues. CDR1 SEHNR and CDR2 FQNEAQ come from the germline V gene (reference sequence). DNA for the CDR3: TGTGCCAGCAGCTTGGGTAGATTCACAGATACGCAGTATTTT. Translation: CASSLGRFTDTQYF.

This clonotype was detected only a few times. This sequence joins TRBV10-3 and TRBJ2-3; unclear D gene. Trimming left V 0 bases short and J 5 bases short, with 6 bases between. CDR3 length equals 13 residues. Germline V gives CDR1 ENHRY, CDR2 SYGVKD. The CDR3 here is CAISESALDTQYF. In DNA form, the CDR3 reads TGTGCCATCAGTGAGTCGGCTCTAGATACGCAGTATTTT.